The 8 T cell receptor beta chains below come from one sample, sequenced in a study of cytomegalovirus exposure and HLA in healthy donors. Researchers ran the PCR with 60 Vbeta and 13 Jbeta primers. Clones were sequenced by immunoSEQ multiplex PCR, and TCRdb holds only the in-frame ones, with some missing. The repertoire holds about 150,000 clones, around a tenth seen once, with less than 2% in the top ten. Source material: PBMCs. These receptors originate from a male donor in good health and CMV-seronegative.

The rearrangement links TRBV28 to TRBJ1-6; no definite D call. Germline CDR1 is MDHEN and CDR2 is SYDVKM. The CDR3 totals 14 residues. Trimming took 5 bases from V and 10 from J, leaving 15 bases between them. The CDR3 DNA reads as TGTGCCAGCAGTGTCAGAGGGCTCGTCTCACCCCTCCACTTT. Translation gives CASSVRGLVSPLHF.

The rearrangement links TRBV28 to TRBJ1-2; tentatively, D is TRBD1 (6 bases). Germline V gene sequence: CDR1 MDHEN, CDR2 SYDVKM. CDR3 length: 14 amino acids. V was pared by 5 bases and J by 7 bases, with 17 bases between. CDR3 in DNA: TGTGCCAGCAGTCTCGTCACAGGGATCGGTGGCTACACCTTC. This encodes CASSLVTGIGGYTF.

This clone came up a few times. The chain joins TRBV29-1 to TRBJ1-1; D uncertain. The CDR3 has 11 residues. CDR1 and CDR2 from the germline V gene are SQVTM and ANQGSEA. The V and J ends lost 4 bases and 1 base respectively, with 4 bases between them. CDR3 coding DNA: TGCAGCGTTGTGAGGAACACTGAAGCTTTCTTT. This sequence encodes CSVVRNTEAFF. Based on the CDR3 plus reference TRBV29-1 and TRBJ1-1, the full variable domain is SAVISQKPSRDICQRGTSLTIQCQVDSQVTMMFWYRQQPGQSLTLIATANQGSEATYESGFVIDKFPISRPNLTFSTLTVSNMSPEDSSIYLCSVVRNTEAFFGQGTRLTVV.

This clone has only a few counts. This chain joins TRBV6-5 and TRBJ2-7, with a possible D match to TRBD1 (5 bases). CDR1 MNHEY and CDR2 SVGAGI come from the germline V gene. The CDR3 consists of 14 residues. Trimming stripped 0 bases from V and 6 bases from J, with 12 bases between. The CDR3 loop reads CASSYSKGVREQYF. CDR3 in DNA: TGTGCCAGCAGTTACTCGAAAGGGGTGCGCGAGCAGTACTTC.

The chain uses TRBV5-1 and TRBJ2-1; D is perhaps TRBD1 (5 bases). CDR3 size: 15 residues. The germline V and J ends were trimmed by 2 bases and 6 bases, with 15 bases remaining between them. The germline V gene encodes CDR1 SGHRS and CDR2 YFSETQ. CDR3 DNA sequence: TGCGCCAGCAGCTTAGACAGCTTCAAAACCAATGAGCAGTTCTTC. Its protein is CASSLDSFKTNEQFF.

The J gene is TRBJ1-5, the V gene TRBV5-1; D ambiguous. V was shortened by 0 bases and J by 4 bases, with 8 bases between the two germline ends. Germline V lookup: CDR1 SGHRS, CDR2 YFSETQ. The CDR3 sequence is 14 residues long. In nucleotides, the CDR3 is TGCGCCAGCAGCTTGGAGGCGGGAAATCAGCCCCAGCATTTT. Encoded protein: CASSLEAGNQPQHF.

The chain carries TRBV2 and TRBJ1-5; 7 bases fit TRBD1. V trimming: 7 bases; J trimming: 9 bases; junction bases outside the gene matches: 9. The length of the CDR3 is 13 residues. The V gene's germline CDR1 is SNHLY and CDR2 FYNNEI. The CDR3 DNA reads TGTGCCAGCACCCGGACAGGCGATACGCCCCAGCATTTT. This gives the protein CASTRTGDTPQHF.

This clone was seen only a few times. The V call is TRBV25-1, the J call TRBJ2-7; TRBD1 agrees at 10 bases. After removal of 8 bases from V and 0 bases from J, the junction contained 13 bases not matched to a gene. Germline V gene sequence: CDR1 MGHDK, CDR2 SYGVNS. This CDR3 spans 17 amino acids. CDR3 nucleotides: TGTGCCAGCGGAGGGACAGGGGCGCTTACCCTCTCCTACGAGCAGTACTTC. Translated, it gives CASGGTGALTLSYEQYF.